These T cell receptor beta chains were read from a single sample in a study of T-cell reconstitution after alpha-beta-depleted transplantation in children. TCRdb analysed the PCR reads with MiXCR anew, one entry per CDR3 protein. The table lists about 90,000 distinct CDR3 sequences, approximately 8.4% of them singletons. The input for sequencing was PBMCs from the stem cell graft donor, taken from the stem cell graft. The receptor set was obtained from a human donor who donated a stem cell graft to a child with congenital amegakaryocytic thrombocytopenia. Each CDR3 is given with its conserved first and last residue. A D gene is named only where the DNA matches it firmly. The size of a clone is reported for some rows only, either as once, few or many, or as a class for expanded clones.

v_call: TRBV7-8
j_call: TRBJ1-1
clone_size: few
d_call: NA
cdr3_aa: CASSFSALASEAFF
cdr3_nt: TGTGCCAGCAGCTTCAGTGCTTTGGCTTCTGAAGCTTTCTTT

v_call: TRBV7-9
j_call: TRBJ2-1
clone_size: many
d_call: NA
cdr3_aa: CASSLWAINEQFF
cdr3_nt: TGTGCCAGCAGCTTATGGGCGATAAATGAGCAGTTCTTC

v_call: TRBV11-2
j_call: TRBJ2-3
clone_size: many
d_call: TRBD2
cdr3_aa: CASSDPPPGLAGDMQYF
cdr3_nt: TGTGCCAGCAGCGACCCTCCCCCTGGACTAGCGGGGGATATGCAGTATTTT

v_call: TRBV20-1
j_call: TRBJ2-1
clone_size: many
d_call: NA
cdr3_aa: CSANRQLEQFF
cdr3_nt: TGCAGTGCTAACCGACAGTTGGAGCAGTTCTTC

v_call: TRBV7-9
j_call: TRBJ1-6
clone_size: many
d_call: TRBD1
cdr3_aa: CASSLKAGGDSPLHF
cdr3_nt: TGTGCCAGCAGCTTAAAGGCAGGGGGGGATTCACCCCTCCACTTT

v_call: TRBV6-2/TRBV6-3
j_call: TRBJ2-3
clone_size: few
d_call: NA
cdr3_aa: CASRPSDVKAQYF
cdr3_nt: TGTGCCAGCAGACCCTCGGATGTCAAGGCGCAGTATTTT

v_call: TRBV7-2
j_call: TRBJ2-3
clone_size: many
d_call: NA
cdr3_aa: CASSHRGSEGDTQYF
cdr3_nt: TGTGCCAGCAGCCATAGGGGTAGCGAGGGAGATACGCAGTATTTT

v_call: TRBV5-1
j_call: TRBJ1-1
clone_size: many
d_call: TRBD1
cdr3_aa: CASSDTPQGAEAFF
cdr3_nt: TGCGCCAGCAGCGACACGCCGCAGGGGGCTGAAGCTTTCTTT

v_call: TRBV6-2/TRBV6-3
j_call: TRBJ2-2
clone_size: NA
d_call: NA
cdr3_aa: CASSLHLTGNTGELFF
cdr3_nt: TGTGCCAGCAGCCTTCACCTGACAGGGAACACCGGGGAGCTGTTTTTT

v_call: TRBV4-3
j_call: TRBJ2-3
clone_size: many
d_call: NA
cdr3_aa: CASSQDGDSTDTQYF
cdr3_nt: TGCGCCAGCAGCCAAGACGGCGATAGCACAGATACGCAGTATTTT

v_call: TRBV7-9
j_call: TRBJ2-3
clone_size: NA
d_call: TRBD1
cdr3_aa: CASSPDRGVVADTQYF
cdr3_nt: TGTGCCAGCAGCCCCGACAGGGGGGTCGTTGCAGATACGCAGTATTTT

v_call: TRBV20-1
j_call: TRBJ2-7
clone_size: many
d_call: TRBD2
cdr3_aa: CSARDLRREGSFSYEQYF
cdr3_nt: TGCAGTGCTAGAGATTTGCGGCGGGAGGGGAGCTTCTCCTACGAGCAGTACTTC

v_call: TRBV3-1
j_call: TRBJ2-1
clone_size: few
d_call: TRBD2
cdr3_aa: CATTQDQASGDSYNEQFF
cdr3_nt: TGTGCCACCACCCAAGATCAGGCTAGCGGAGACTCCTACAATGAGCAGTTCTTC

v_call: TRBV4-2
j_call: TRBJ1-1
clone_size: NA
d_call: NA
cdr3_aa: CASSRQKNRENTEAFF
cdr3_nt: TGTGCCAGCAGCCGACAGAAGAACAGGGAGAACACTGAAGCTTTCTTT

v_call: TRBV12-3/TRBV12-4
j_call: TRBJ2-7
clone_size: many
d_call: TRBD2
cdr3_aa: CASSSVAGRTYEQYF
cdr3_nt: TGTGCCAGCAGTTCCGTAGCGGGGAGGACCTACGAGCAGTACTTC

v_call: TRBV11-2
j_call: TRBJ1-1
clone_size: many
d_call: NA
cdr3_aa: CASSADSRNTEAFF
cdr3_nt: TGTGCCAGCAGCGCCGACAGCCGGAACACTGAAGCTTTCTTT

v_call: TRBV5-1
j_call: TRBJ2-1
clone_size: many
d_call: TRBD2
cdr3_aa: CASSSSAGGNYNEQFF
cdr3_nt: TGCGCCAGCAGCTCATCAGCGGGAGGAAACTACAATGAGCAGTTCTTC

v_call: TRBV20-1
j_call: TRBJ1-5
clone_size: many
d_call: NA
cdr3_aa: CSARVGAGNNQPQHF
cdr3_nt: TGCAGTGCTAGAGTTGGGGCTGGAAACAATCAGCCCCAGCATTTT

v_call: TRBV7-6
j_call: TRBJ1-5
clone_size: many
d_call: NA
cdr3_aa: CASSLSGQRNQPQHF
cdr3_nt: TGTGCCAGCAGCTTGTCGGGGCAGAGGAATCAGCCCCAGCATTTT

v_call: TRBV5-6
j_call: TRBJ1-5
clone_size: NA
d_call: NA
cdr3_aa: CAIGLGGLYSNQPQHF
cdr3_nt: TGTGCCATCGGCCTCGGGGGGCTCTATAGCAATCAGCCCCAGCATTTT

v_call: TRBV5-1
j_call: TRBJ1-4
clone_size: many
d_call: NA
cdr3_aa: CASSSSLSRREKLFF
cdr3_nt: TGCGCCAGCAGCTCCAGTCTATCTCGCCGGGAAAAACTGTTTTTT

v_call: TRBV7-9
j_call: TRBJ2-1
clone_size: many
d_call: NA
cdr3_aa: CASSLADSYNEQFF
cdr3_nt: TGTGCCAGCAGCTTGGCGGACTCCTACAATGAGCAGTTCTTC

v_call: TRBV20-1
j_call: TRBJ1-5
clone_size: many
d_call: NA
cdr3_aa: CSASGRSNQPQHF
cdr3_nt: TGCAGTGCCTCGGGCAGATCCAATCAGCCCCAGCATTTT

v_call: TRBV12-3/TRBV12-4
j_call: TRBJ2-4
clone_size: many
d_call: NA
cdr3_aa: CAIETAKNIQYF
cdr3_nt: TGTGCCATCGAGACGGCCAAAAACATTCAGTACTTC

v_call: TRBV5-5
j_call: TRBJ2-3
clone_size: many
d_call: NA
cdr3_aa: CASSSPLDISTDTQYF
cdr3_nt: TGTGCCAGCAGTAGCCCTTTGGACATTAGCACAGATACGCAGTATTTT

v_call: TRBV7-8
j_call: TRBJ2-5
clone_size: many
d_call: TRBD2
cdr3_aa: CASSQRGETQYF
cdr3_nt: TGTGCCAGCAGCCAGCGGGGGGAGACCCAGTACTTC